These 3 T cell receptor beta chains share one sample of origin, sequenced in a study of blood T cell repertoires in COVID-19. Generated by immunoSEQ multiplex PCR, the TCRdb table keeps only in-frame clones and is missing some. The sample contains some 150,000 clones, about 83% of which appear only once. Sequenced input: peripheral blood. These TCRs come from a man in his forties or fifties who had recovered from COVID-19.

V and J are TRBV29-1 and TRBJ1-2, with D possibly TRBD1 on 5 matching bases. V dropped 4 bases and J dropped 7 bases, with 16 bases sitting between them. There are 13 residues in the CDR3. The germline CDR1 and CDR2 sequences are SQVTM and ANQGSEA. CDR3: CSVVVSAQGGYTF. The CDR3 bases are TGCAGCGTTGTGGTCTCGGCCCAGGGTGGCTACACCTTC.

This chain links TRBV7-8 with TRBJ2-7; D is perhaps TRBD2 (6 bases). This CDR3 is 12 amino acids long. The germline V gene has CDR1 SGHVS and CDR2 FQNEAQ. Trimming stripped 5 bases from V and 5 bases from J, with 10 bases between. The CDR3 loop reads CASSLLANEQYF. The CDR3 region has the DNA TGTGCCAGCAGCCTCCTAGCGAACGAGCAGTACTTC.

The DNA for the CDR3 is TGCAGCGTTGAAGAGACAGGTGGGACCGGGGAGCTGTTTTTT. As protein: CSVEETGGTGELFF. The chain recombines TRBV29-1 with TRBJ2-2, with D perhaps matching TRBD1 (6 bases). The CDR3 loop spans 14 amino acids. Trimming cost V 0 bases and J 5 bases, with 10 bases left between them. The germline V gene encodes CDR1 SQVTM and CDR2 ANQGSEA.